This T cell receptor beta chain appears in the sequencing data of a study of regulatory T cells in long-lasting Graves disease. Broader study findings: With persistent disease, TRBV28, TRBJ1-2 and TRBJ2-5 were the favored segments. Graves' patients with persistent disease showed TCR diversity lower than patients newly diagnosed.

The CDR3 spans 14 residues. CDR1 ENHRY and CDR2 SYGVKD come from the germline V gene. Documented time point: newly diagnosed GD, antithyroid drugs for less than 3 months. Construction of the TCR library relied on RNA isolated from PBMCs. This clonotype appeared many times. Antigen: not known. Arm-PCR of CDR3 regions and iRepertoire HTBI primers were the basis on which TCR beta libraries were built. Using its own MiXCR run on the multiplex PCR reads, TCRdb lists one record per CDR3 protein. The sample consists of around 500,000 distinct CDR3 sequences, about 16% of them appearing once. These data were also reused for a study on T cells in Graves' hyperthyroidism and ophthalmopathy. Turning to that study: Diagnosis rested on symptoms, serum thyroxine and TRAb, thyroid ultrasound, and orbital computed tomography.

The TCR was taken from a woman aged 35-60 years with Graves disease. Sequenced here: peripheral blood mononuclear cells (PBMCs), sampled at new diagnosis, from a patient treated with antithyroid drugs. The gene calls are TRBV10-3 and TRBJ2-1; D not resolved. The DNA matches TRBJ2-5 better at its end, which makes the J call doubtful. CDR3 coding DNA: TGTGCCATCAGTGAGTCGGGTCCGGGAGAGACCCAGTACTTC. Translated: CAISESGPGETQYF.